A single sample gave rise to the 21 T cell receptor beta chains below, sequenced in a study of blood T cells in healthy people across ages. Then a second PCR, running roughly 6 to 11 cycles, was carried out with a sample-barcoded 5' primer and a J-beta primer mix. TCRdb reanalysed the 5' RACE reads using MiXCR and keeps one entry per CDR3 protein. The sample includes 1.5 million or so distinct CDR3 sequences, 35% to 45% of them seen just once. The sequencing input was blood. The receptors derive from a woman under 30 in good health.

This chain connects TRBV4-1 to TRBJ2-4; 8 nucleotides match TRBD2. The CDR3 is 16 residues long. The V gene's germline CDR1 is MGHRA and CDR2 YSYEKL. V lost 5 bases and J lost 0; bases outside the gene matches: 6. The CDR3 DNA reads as TGCGCCAGCAGCTCGTTAGCGGGGCTAGCCAAAAACATTCAGTACTTC. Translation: CASSSLAGLAKNIQYF.

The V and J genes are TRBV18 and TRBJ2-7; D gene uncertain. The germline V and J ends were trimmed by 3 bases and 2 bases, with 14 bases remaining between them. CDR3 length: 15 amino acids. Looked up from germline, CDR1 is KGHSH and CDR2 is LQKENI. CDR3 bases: TGTGCCAGCTCACCTGTGACCCCCTCTCCCTACGAGCAGTACTTC. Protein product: CASSPVTPSPYEQYF.

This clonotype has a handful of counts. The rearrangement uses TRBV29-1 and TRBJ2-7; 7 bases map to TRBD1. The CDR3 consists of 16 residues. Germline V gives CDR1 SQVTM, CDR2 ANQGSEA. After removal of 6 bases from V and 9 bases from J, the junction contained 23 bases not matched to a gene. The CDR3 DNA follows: TGCAGCGTAAAAAAACAGGGGCCGAAGAGCATCCTATCGCAGTACTTC. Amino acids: CSVKKQGPKSILSQYF.

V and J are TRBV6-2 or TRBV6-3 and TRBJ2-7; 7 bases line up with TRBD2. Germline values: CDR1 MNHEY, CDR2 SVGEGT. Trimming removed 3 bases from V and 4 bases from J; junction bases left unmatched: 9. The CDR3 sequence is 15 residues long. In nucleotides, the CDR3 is TGTGCCAGCAGTTATGGGCCAGCGGGATATTACGAGCAGTACTTC. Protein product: CASSYGPAGYYEQYF.

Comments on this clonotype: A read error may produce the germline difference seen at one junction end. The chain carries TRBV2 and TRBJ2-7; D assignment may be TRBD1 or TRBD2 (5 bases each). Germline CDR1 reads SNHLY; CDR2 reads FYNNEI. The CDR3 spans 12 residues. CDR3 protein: CASSDYRYEQYF. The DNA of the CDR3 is TGCGCCAGCAGCGACTACAGGTACGAGCAGTACTTC.

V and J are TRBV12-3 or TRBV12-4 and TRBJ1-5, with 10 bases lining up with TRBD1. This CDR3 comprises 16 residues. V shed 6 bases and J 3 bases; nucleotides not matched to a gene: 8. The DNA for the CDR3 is TGTGCCAGCAGGGACGGGACAGGGGTATCCAATCAGCCCCAGCATTTT. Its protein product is CASRDGTGVSNQPQHF.

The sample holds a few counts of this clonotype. CDR3 in amino acids: CASSIRLDSDTQYF. The CDR3 DNA reads TGTGCCAGCAGCATAAGACTAGACTCAGATACGCAGTATTTT. The chain couples TRBV7-9 to TRBJ2-3, with D possibly TRBD2 on 6 matching bases. The CDR3 covers 14 residues. Trimming shortened V by 5 bases and J by 4 bases, and 13 bases separated the two germline ends. Germline V gives CDR1 SEHNR, CDR2 FQNEAQ (reference sequence).

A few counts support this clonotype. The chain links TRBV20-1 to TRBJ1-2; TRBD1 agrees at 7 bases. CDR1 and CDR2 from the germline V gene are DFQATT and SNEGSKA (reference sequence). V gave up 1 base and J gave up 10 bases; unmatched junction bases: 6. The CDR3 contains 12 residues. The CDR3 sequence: CSARGGDSAYTF. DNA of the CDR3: TGCAGTGCTAGAGGAGGGGACAGTGCCTACACCTTC.

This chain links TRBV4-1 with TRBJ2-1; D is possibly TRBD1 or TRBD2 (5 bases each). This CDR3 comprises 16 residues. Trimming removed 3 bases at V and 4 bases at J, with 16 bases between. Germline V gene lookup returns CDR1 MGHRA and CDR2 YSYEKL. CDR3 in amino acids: CASSQWPRGQYNEQFF. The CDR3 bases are TGCGCCAGCAGCCAGTGGCCGAGGGGCCAGTACAATGAGCAGTTCTTC.

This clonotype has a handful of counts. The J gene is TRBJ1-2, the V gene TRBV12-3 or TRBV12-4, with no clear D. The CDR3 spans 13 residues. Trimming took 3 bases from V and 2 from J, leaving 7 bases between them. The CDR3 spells CASSFIQNYGYTF. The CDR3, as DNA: TGTGCCAGCAGTTTCATACAGAACTATGGCTACACCTTC.

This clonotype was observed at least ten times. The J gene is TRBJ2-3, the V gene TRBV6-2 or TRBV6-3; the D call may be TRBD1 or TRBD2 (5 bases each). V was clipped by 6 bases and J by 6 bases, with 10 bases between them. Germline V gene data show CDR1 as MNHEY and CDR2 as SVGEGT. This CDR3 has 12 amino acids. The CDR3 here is CASRGTADTQYF. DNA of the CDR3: TGTGCCAGCAGAGGGACGGCGGATACGCAGTATTTT.

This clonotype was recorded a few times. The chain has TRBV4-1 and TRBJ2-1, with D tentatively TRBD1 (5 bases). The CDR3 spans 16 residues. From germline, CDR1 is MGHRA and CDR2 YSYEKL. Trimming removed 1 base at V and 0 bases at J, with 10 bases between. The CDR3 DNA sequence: TGCGCCAGCAGCCAAGGGTCCAGGGCCTCCTACAATGAGCAGTTCTTC. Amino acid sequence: CASSQGSRASYNEQFF.

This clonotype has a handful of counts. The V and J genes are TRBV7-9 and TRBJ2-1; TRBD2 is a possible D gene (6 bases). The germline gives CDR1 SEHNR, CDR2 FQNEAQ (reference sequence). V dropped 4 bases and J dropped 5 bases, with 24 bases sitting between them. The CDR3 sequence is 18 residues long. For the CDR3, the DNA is TGTGCCAGCAGCTCTACTGAACTAACCGGGGGACCGGACAATGAGCAGTTCTTC. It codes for CASSSTELTGGPDNEQFF.

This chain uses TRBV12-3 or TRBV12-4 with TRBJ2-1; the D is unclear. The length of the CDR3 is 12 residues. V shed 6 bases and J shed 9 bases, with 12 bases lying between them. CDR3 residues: CASRSTWGEQFF. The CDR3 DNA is TGTGCCAGCAGATCGACGTGGGGTGAGCAGTTCTTC.

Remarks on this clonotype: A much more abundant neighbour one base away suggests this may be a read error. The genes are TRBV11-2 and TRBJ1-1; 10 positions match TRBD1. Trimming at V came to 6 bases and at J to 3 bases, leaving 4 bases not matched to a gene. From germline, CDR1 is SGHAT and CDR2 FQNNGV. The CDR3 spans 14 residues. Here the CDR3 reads CASSWDRGYTEAFF. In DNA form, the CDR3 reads TGTGCCAGCAGTTGGGACAGGGGATACACTGAAGCTTTCTTT.

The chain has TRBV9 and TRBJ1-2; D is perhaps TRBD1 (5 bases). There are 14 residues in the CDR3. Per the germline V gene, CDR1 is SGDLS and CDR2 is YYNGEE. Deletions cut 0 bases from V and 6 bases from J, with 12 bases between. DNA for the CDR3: TGTGCCAGCAGCGTAGGGGGGGGTACCGATGGCTACACCTTC. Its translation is CASSVGGGTDGYTF.

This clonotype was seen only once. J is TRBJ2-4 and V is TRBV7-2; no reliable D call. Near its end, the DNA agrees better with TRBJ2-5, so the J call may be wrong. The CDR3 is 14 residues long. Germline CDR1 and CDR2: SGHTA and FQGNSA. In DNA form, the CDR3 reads TGTGCCAGCAGCTTAGTAACGGTAGGGGAGACCCAGTACTTC. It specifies CASSLVTVGETQYF.

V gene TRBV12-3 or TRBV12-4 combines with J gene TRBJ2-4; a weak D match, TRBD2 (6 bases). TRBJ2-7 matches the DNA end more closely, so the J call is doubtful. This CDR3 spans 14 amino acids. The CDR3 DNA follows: TGTGCCAGCAGTTTATCCGGGGGTCTGGACGAGCAGTACTTC. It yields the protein CASSLSGGLDEQYF.

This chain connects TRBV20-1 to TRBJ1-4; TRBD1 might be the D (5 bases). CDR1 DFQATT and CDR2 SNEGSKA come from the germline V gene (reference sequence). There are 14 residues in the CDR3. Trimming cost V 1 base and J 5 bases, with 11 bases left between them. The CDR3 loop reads CSARVRQGNEKLFF. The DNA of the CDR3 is TGCAGTGCTAGAGTACGGCAGGGAAATGAAAAACTGTTTTTT.

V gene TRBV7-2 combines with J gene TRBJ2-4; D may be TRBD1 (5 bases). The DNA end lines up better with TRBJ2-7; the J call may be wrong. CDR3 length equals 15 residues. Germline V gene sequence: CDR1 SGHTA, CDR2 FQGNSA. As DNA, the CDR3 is TGTGCCAGCAGCTTAGGGGGCCAGTTCACCTACGAGCAGTACTTC. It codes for CASSLGGQFTYEQYF.

CDR3 loop: CASSLRGQINSPLHF. The CDR3 nucleotides read TGTGCCAGCAGCTTACGCGGACAGATTAATTCACCCCTCCACTTT. V and J are TRBV7-2 and TRBJ1-6; perhaps TRBD1 as D (6 bases). Germline lookup yields CDR1 SGHTA and CDR2 FQGNSA. The V and J ends lost 2 bases and 6 bases respectively, with 11 bases between them. The CDR3 has 15 amino acids.